The source of this T cell receptor (beta chain) is a study of blood T cell repertoires in COVID-19 (dated by TCRdb to the early 2020s). Concerning the study at large: Collaborator samples came from the United States, Italy and Spain and covered acute and convalescent phases of COVID-19. The dataset comprised deeply sampled blood TCRbeta repertoires from subjects exposed to, actively infected with, or recovered from COVID-19. Where available, HLA class I and class II types were taken from metadata supplied by the sample provider and were not determined by assay-based typing. A de-identified subject ID, COVID-19 status, age in years and sex were almost always included in the sample metadata. The repertoires were released in a freely available public database intended as a resource for research on the immune response to SARS-CoV-2. The material from the prospective study consisted of cDNA or gDNA derived from T cells, B-cell-depleted T cells, or PBMCs. Samples came from the ongoing ImmuneRACE study (first 160 participants) plus 1,254 subjects from 6 global collaborators.

One collaborating source in Seattle enrolled patients while the patients were actively infected and followed the patients over time throughout the course of disease. The collaborating institutions used their own protocols to collect whole blood in K2EDTA tubes. For TCRbeta analysis, collaborators shipped samples in one of three forms: frozen whole blood, isolated PBMCs, or DNA extracted from either of those sample types. What the authors observed across the whole study: How much clinical and demographic metadata was included differed by source and by participant, and the metadata was provided uncurated.

The CDR3 spans 15 residues, from the cysteine through the phenylalanine. Only CDR3 DNA remains: 45 bases, in frame from the first base. The germline V gene supplies CDR1 SGHAT and CDR2 FQNNGV. V is pruned by 5 bases and J by 5 bases, leaving 11 bases of the junction without a gene match. TCRbeta CDR3 regions were amplified from genomic DNA using the immunoSEQ Assay, a bias-controlled multiplex PCR. The published analysis was carried out like this. The number of nucleated cells in each sample was estimated from the amplification of reference gene primers within the assay. To quantify the absolute abundance of each unique TCRbeta CDR3 rearrangement, sequence reads were collapsed and filtered. Productive Simpson clonality was computed per sample as the square root of Simpson's diversity index over productive rearrangements. TCRdb provides this immuneACCESS table in a form limited to in-frame rearrangements. Some clones are lacking; in checked studies, under half of them reflect an unresolved V gene, and why the rest are absent is not known. V, J and clone size are those of that table, while D and trimming were read from the DNA. The sample table shows over 35,000 clones, and around nine tenths are seen once. The ten largest clones represent less than 5% of the sample.

In the case of this clone: Its cognate antigen has yet to be identified. The record has no base qualities; no much larger clone is one base away.

The sequence was obtained from a man aged 35 to 55 with COVID-19, enrolled during active disease. The receptor chain draws on TRBV11-2 and TRBJ1-1; TRBD1 agrees with 7 junctional bases. The sample consisted of peripheral blood. The DNA reads as follows: TGTGCCAGCAGCGGACGACAGGGATTGGTTACTGAAGCTTTCTTT. Translated, this is CASSGRQGLVTEAFF. Beyond the CDR3, the reference TRBV11-2 and TRBJ1-1 genes provide the residues; the full variable domain reads: EAGVAQSPRYKIIEKRQSVAFWCNPISGHATLYWYQQILGQGPKLLIQFQNNGVVDDSQLPKDRFSAERLKGVDSTLKIQPAKLEDSAVYLCASSGRQGLVTEAFFGQGTRLTVV.